The table lists the clone carrying this T cell receptor (beta chain) with a count of one. The antigen is unknown. The PCR had 60 Vbeta and 13 Jbeta primers. TCRdb's copy holds only in-frame clones and misses some; the assay was immunoSEQ multiplex PCR. The table includes 170,000 or so clones, roughly 84% detected once. This sample is part of a study of cytomegalovirus exposure and HLA in healthy donors. Study details: HLA-typed donors were the source of approximately 85 million unique TCRs held in an early data release.

Those who donated were healthy bone marrow donors. V lost 8 bases to trimming and J lost 0 bases; unmatched junction nucleotides: 6. The CDR3 consists of 14 residues. Germline V gives CDR1 PRHDT, CDR2 FYEKMQ (reference sequence). Study results and limitations: Most TCR sequences showed up rarely, but some public TCRs showed up in many donors. Sequences of the TCR beta chain were said to predict the HLA-A and HLA-B alleles of most subjects accurately.

This sequence joins TRBV13 and TRBJ1-2; 7 bases fit TRBD1. The receptor's source is a boy aged 2 to 10 in good health and CMV-seronegative. The source material was PBMCs. CDR3 region: CASQLQGSNYGYTF. CDR3 coding DNA: TGTGCCAGCCAGCTACAGGGGTCTAACTATGGCTACACCTTC.